The 26 T cell receptor beta chains below all came from one sample that was sequenced in a study of cytomegalovirus exposure and HLA in healthy donors. The PCR was carried out with 60 Vbeta primers and 13 Jbeta primers. TCRdb keeps only in-frame clones here, not all; method: immunoSEQ multiplex PCR. The profile shows some 130,000 clones, 76% of them singletons. The sample comprised PBMCs. The receptors here all came from a man aged 40-50 years in good health and CMV-seronegative.

The chain is built from TRBV29-1 and TRBJ1-5; unclear D gene. This CDR3 spans 13 amino acids. V was cut by 5 bases and J by 2 bases, with 10 bases left in between. Germline V gene data show CDR1 as SQVTM and CDR2 as ANQGSEA. The CDR3, as DNA: TGCAGCGTTTCCGGCCAGGGCAATCAGCCCCAGCATTTT. Translating gives CSVSGQGNQPQHF.

As to this clone: In the same sample, other DNA sequences code for this CDR3. The chain is built from TRBV10-3 and TRBJ1-5; no firm D call. The CDR3 length is 18 residues. Germline V lookup: CDR1 ENHRY, CDR2 SYGVKD. Deletions cut 5 bases from V and 0 bases from J, with 20 bases between. CDR3 region: CAISPTFVRQTSNQPQHF. As DNA, the CDR3 is TGTGCCATCAGTCCAACATTCGTGAGGCAGACTAGCAATCAGCCCCAGCATTTT.

V gene TRBV7-8 combines with J gene TRBJ2-1, with 8 bases identical to TRBD1. The germline CDR1 and CDR2 sequences are SGHVS and FQNEAQ. The CDR3 loop spans 18 amino acids. V shed 3 bases, J shed 0 bases, and the junction held 10 bases outside the gene matches. The CDR3 DNA reads as TGTGCCAGCAGCTTGGTGGGCAGGGGGCGAAGCTCCTACAATGAGCAGTTCTTC. It yields the protein CASSLVGRGRSSYNEQFF.

The chain employs TRBV5-4 and TRBJ1-1, with 10 bases fitting TRBD1. V dropped 3 bases and J dropped 0; count of bases not matched to a gene: 2. There are 15 residues in the CDR3. Germline assignment: CDR1 SGHNT and CDR2 YYREEE (reference sequence). CDR3 region: CASSWGQGMNTEAFF. The CDR3 nucleotides are TGTGCCAGCAGCTGGGGACAGGGGATGAACACTGAAGCTTTCTTT.

This chain uses TRBV4-3 with TRBJ1-2; D perhaps matches TRBD1 (6 bases). Trimming shortened V by 3 bases and J by 2 bases, and 10 bases separated the two germline ends. CDR3 size: 14 residues. Germline assignment: CDR1 LGHNA and CDR2 YSLEER. CDR3 in amino acids: CASSQNRDNYGYTF. In nucleotides, the CDR3 is TGCGCCAGCAGCCAGAACAGGGACAACTATGGCTACACCTTC.

This clone was observed a few times. The chain recombines TRBV9 with TRBJ2-4; 9 bases agree with TRBD1. J lost 5 bases, V lost 3 bases, and 3 bases had no gene match. The CDR3 covers 14 residues. The germline V gene has CDR1 SGDLS and CDR2 YYNGEE. The CDR3 protein is CASSAGQGQNIQYF. DNA of the CDR3: TGTGCCAGCAGCGCGGGACAGGGCCAAAACATTCAGTACTTC.

This chain links TRBV27 with TRBJ2-7, with D perhaps TRBD1 (5 bases). V was cut by 8 bases and J by 2 bases, with 13 bases left in between. From germline, CDR1 is MNHEY and CDR2 SMNVEV (reference sequence). The CDR3 is made up of 13 amino acids. CDR3 DNA: TGTGCCAGCGCAGGGCACCGAACCTACGAGCAGTACTTC. Translated, it gives CASAGHRTYEQYF.

This chain joins TRBV2 and TRBJ1-5; possibly TRBD1 for D (6 bases). V gave up 8 bases and J gave up 15 bases, with 17 bases separating them. The CDR3 has 11 residues. CDR1 SNHLY and CDR2 FYNNEI come from the germline V gene. In DNA, the CDR3 is TGTGCCAGCGGGCAAACAGGGATCCTGCATTTT. It codes for CASGQTGILHF.

The chain links TRBV6-5 to TRBJ2-1; 8 nucleotides align to TRBD1. The CDR3 is made up of 15 amino acids. V gave up 6 bases and J gave up 4 bases; unmatched junction bases: 8. CDR1 and CDR2 from the germline V gene are MNHEY and SVGAGI. The CDR3 sequence: CASSPRQGTYNEQFF. DNA of the CDR3: TGTGCCAGCAGCCCCAGACAGGGGACTTACAATGAGCAGTTCTTC.

This clone has a handful of counts. The CDR3 loop reads CASSHRGGVHEQYF. DNA of the CDR3: TGCGCCAGCAGCCACCGCGGGGGGGTCCACGAGCAGTACTTC. V gene TRBV4-3 combines with J gene TRBJ2-7; 9 nucleotides line up with TRBD2. CDR1 and CDR2 from the germline V gene are LGHNA and YSLEER. The CDR3 extends over 14 amino acids. V shed 3 bases, J shed 5 bases, and the junction held 5 bases outside the gene matches.

The chain has TRBV4-3 and TRBJ1-3, with 9 bases identical to TRBD1. J lost 4 bases, V lost 4 bases, and 8 bases had no gene match. This CDR3 is built from 16 residues. Germline loops: CDR1 LGHNA, CDR2 YSLEER. CDR3: CASSRDRVGTGNTIYF. CDR3 bases: TGCGCCAGCAGCCGGGACAGGGTAGGAACGGGAAACACCATATATTTT.

This chain links TRBV7-8 with TRBJ2-7; the D gene is possibly TRBD2 (5 bases). This CDR3 is 17 amino acids long. Trimming shortened V by 4 bases and J by 3 bases, and 22 bases separated the two germline ends. Germline assignment: CDR1 SGHVS and CDR2 FQNEAQ. Here the CDR3 reads CASSSKTRSGNYYEQYF. The CDR3 DNA reads TGTGCCAGCAGCTCTAAAACGCGGTCGGGGAACTACTACGAGCAGTACTTC.

The rearrangement joins TRBV11-3 to TRBJ2-5; 10 nucleotides match TRBD2. CDR1 and CDR2 from the germline V gene are SGHNT and YENEEA. Trimming cost V 4 bases and J 5 bases; bases outside gene matches: 10. CDR3 size: 16 residues. The CDR3 region has the DNA TGTGCCAGCAGCTCCCCAGTAGCGGGGGGCCTGGAGACCCAGTACTTC. Translation gives CASSSPVAGGLETQYF.

The chain joins TRBV5-5 to TRBJ1-6; D may be TRBD1 (5 bases). Germline values: CDR1 SGHKS, CDR2 YYEKEE (reference sequence). The CDR3 contains 16 residues. V was clipped by 1 base and J by 0 bases, with 8 bases between them. As DNA, the CDR3 is TGTGCCAGCAGCTTGCGACAGAGCTCCTATAATTCACCCCTCCACTTT. It yields the protein CASSLRQSSYNSPLHF.

The chain has TRBV9 and TRBJ2-1, with 11 bases aligning to TRBD2. There are 15 residues in the CDR3. Trimming took 4 bases from V and 6 from J; bases not matched to a gene: 6. From germline, CDR1 is SGDLS and CDR2 YYNGEE. The CDR3 region is CASSHTSGSGNEQFF. CDR3 bases: TGTGCCAGCAGCCACACTAGCGGGAGTGGCAATGAGCAGTTCTTC.

In its sample, this clone was seen a few times. The chain is built from TRBV5-6 and TRBJ1-4; D might be TRBD1 (5 bases). The ends were cut back, 1 base at V and 5 bases at J, with 12 bases in the middle. Germline assignment: CDR1 SGHDT and CDR2 YYEEEE. CDR3 length equals 15 residues. The CDR3 sequence: CASSLQGTPNEKLFF. In nucleotides, the CDR3 is TGTGCCAGCAGCTTGCAGGGCACTCCGAATGAAAAACTGTTTTTT.

The chain is built from TRBV4-3 and TRBJ1-3; 7 bases fit TRBD1. J was trimmed by 4 bases and V by 4 bases; bases with no gene match: 7. The CDR3 runs 15 residues. The germline gives CDR1 LGHNA, CDR2 YSLEER. CDR3 residues: CASSPLTGPGNTIYF. As DNA, the CDR3 is TGCGCCAGCAGCCCACTGACAGGGCCCGGAAACACCATATATTTT.

This sequence joins TRBV7-2 and TRBJ2-2; TRBD2 aligns across 14 bases. Trimming cost V 5 bases and J 9 bases; bases outside gene matches: 2. The CDR3 loop spans 14 amino acids. Per the germline V gene, CDR1 is SGHTA and CDR2 is FQGNSA. This CDR3 is CASSRTSGGRELFF. DNA for the CDR3: TGTGCCAGCAGCAGGACTAGCGGGGGGAGGGAGCTGTTTTTT.

CDR3 residues: CASSNRDRANTEAFF. For the CDR3, the DNA is TGTGCCAGCAGCAACCGGGACAGGGCAAACACTGAAGCTTTCTTT. V usage is TRBV7-9 and J usage is TRBJ1-1; 9 positions agree with TRBD1. Germline values: CDR1 SEHNR, CDR2 FQNEAQ (reference sequence). V shed 5 bases, J shed 2 bases, and the junction held 6 bases outside the gene matches. The CDR3 runs 15 residues.

This CDR3 is CAWSALPEPNGYTF. Written as DNA, the CDR3 is TGTGCCTGGAGCGCCCTTCCGGAGCCGAATGGCTACACCTTC. The V call is TRBV30, the J call TRBJ1-2, with D unclear. This CDR3 has 14 amino acids. CDR1 and CDR2 (germline): GTSNPN, SVGIG (reference sequence). Between the trimmed V and J ends, which lost 3 bases and 6 bases, there was a span of 17 bases.

The chain carries TRBV29-1 and TRBJ1-2; D gene uncertain. The CDR3 is 11 residues long. Per the germline V gene, CDR1 is SQVTM and CDR2 is ANQGSEA. Trimming took 4 bases from V and 9 from J, leaving 12 bases between them. CDR3 amino acids: CSVGEALSYTF. The CDR3 DNA sequence: TGCAGCGTTGGCGAAGCCCTTAGCTACACCTTC.

The chain recombines TRBV28 with TRBJ2-7, with TRBD1 matching over 9 bases. Germline assignment: CDR1 MDHEN and CDR2 SYDVKM. The CDR3 sequence is 18 residues long. V shed 5 bases, J shed 4 bases, and the junction held 18 bases outside the gene matches. The chain's CDR3 is CASSPRGQPGQGPYEQYF. CDR3 nucleotide sequence: TGTGCCAGCAGTCCAAGGGGGCAACCGGGACAGGGCCCGTACGAGCAGTACTTC.

This sequence joins TRBV21-1 and TRBJ2-7; TRBD2 was called by the table and not checked on the DNA. TRBV21-1 constitutes a pseudogene. The CDR3 spans 14 residues. The CDR3 spells CALQQGLAGGEQYF. The CDR3, as DNA: TGTGCCCTCCAGCAGGGACTAGCGGGAGGCGAGCAGTACTTC.

This clone has just one count. The V gene is TRBV27, the J gene TRBJ2-7; 7 bases align to TRBD1. Trimming at V came to 5 bases and at J to 2 bases, leaving 9 bases not matched to a gene. The germline gives CDR1 MNHEY, CDR2 SMNVEV (reference sequence). The CDR3 extends over 15 amino acids. CDR3 protein: CASSTFDRATYEQYF. CDR3 coding DNA: TGTGCCAGCAGTACCTTCGACAGGGCCACCTACGAGCAGTACTTC.

The chain employs TRBV30 and TRBJ2-7; tentative D call: TRBD2 (6 bases). Germline assignment: CDR1 GTSNPN and CDR2 SVGIG (reference sequence). CDR3 length: 13 amino acids. The V gene lost 0 bases and the J gene lost 6 bases, with 12 bases spanning the gap. The DNA for the CDR3 is TGTGCCTGGAGTGTAGCTAGCGACGGCGAGCAGTACTTC. Protein sequence: CAWSVASDGEQYF.

V is TRBV29-1 and J is TRBJ2-5, with 10 bases aligning to TRBD2. The J segment lost 4 bases and the V segment lost 6 bases, leaving 14 bases of the junction unmatched. This CDR3 has 16 amino acids. The germline V gene encodes CDR1 SQVTM and CDR2 ANQGSEA. This CDR3 reads CSVAGGKRGGRETQYF. The CDR3 DNA follows: TGCAGCGTGGCCGGGGGGAAGCGGGGGGGACGAGAGACCCAGTACTTC.